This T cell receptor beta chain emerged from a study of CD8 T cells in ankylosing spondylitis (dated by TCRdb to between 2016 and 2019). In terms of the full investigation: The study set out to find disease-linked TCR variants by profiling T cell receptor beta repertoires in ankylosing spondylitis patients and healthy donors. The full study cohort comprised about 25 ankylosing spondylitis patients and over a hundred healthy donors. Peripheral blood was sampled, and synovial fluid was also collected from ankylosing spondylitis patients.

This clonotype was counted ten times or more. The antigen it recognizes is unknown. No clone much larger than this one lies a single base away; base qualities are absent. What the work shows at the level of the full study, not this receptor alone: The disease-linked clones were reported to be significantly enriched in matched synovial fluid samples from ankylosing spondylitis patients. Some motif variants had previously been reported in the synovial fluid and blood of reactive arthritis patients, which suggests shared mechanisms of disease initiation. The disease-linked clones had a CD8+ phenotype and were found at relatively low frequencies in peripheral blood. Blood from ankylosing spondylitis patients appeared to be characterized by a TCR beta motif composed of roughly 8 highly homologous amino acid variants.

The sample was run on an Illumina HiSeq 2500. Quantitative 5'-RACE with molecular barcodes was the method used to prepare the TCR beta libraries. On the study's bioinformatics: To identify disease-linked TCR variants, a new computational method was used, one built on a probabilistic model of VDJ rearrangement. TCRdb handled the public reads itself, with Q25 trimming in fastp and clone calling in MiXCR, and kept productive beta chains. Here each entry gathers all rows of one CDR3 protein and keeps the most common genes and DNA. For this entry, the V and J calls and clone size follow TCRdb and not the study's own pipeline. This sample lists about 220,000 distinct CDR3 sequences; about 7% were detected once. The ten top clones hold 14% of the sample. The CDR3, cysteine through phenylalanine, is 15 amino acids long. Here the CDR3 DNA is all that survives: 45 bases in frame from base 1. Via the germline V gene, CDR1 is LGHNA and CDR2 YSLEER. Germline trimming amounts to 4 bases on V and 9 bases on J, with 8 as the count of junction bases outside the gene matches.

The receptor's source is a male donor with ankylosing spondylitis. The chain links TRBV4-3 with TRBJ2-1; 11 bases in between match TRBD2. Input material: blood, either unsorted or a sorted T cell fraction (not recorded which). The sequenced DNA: TGCGCCAGCAGCCCCCGGGGTAGCGGGAGGGGTGAGCAGTTCTTC. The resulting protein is CASSPRGSGRGEQFF.